This T cell receptor (beta chain) derives from a study of technical replicates of blood from four donors. Libraries were prepared by immunoSEQ multiplex PCR; TCRdb keeps only in-frame clonotypes and omits some of them. Of tens of thousands of clones listed, approximately 90% were seen once; the top ten hold under 0.5%. The CDR3 spans 14 residues. The V end lost 2 bases, the J end lost 4 bases, and 10 bases lay between the germline ends. CDR1 is SGHRS and CDR2 is YFSETQ in the germline V gene. This clonotype was sampled from a human donor in good health. This chain links TRBV5-1 with TRBJ2-1; maybe TRBD2 (5 bases). Sequenced: T cells isolated from PBMCs. CDR3 sequence: CASSLLGSYNEQFF. CDR3 DNA: TGCGCCAGCAGCTTATTAGGGAGTTACAATGAGCAGTTCTTC.